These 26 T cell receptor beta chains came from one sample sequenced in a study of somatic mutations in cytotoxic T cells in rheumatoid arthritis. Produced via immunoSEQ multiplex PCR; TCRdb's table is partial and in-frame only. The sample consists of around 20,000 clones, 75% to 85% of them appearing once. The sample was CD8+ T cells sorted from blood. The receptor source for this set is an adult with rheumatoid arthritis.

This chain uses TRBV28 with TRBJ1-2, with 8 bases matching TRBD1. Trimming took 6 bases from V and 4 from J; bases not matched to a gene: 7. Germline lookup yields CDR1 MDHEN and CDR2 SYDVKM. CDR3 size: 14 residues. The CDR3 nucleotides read TGTGCCAGCAGCCCCGGGACAGGCATCTATGGCTACACCTTC. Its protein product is CASSPGTGIYGYTF.

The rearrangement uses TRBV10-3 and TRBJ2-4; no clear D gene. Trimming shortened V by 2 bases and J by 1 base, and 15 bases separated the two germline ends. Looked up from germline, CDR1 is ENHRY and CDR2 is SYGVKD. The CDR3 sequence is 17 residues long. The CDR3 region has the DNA TGTGCCATCAGTGAGACTGACCAGGTTTTGGCCAAAAACATTCAGTACTTC. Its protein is CAISETDQVLAKNIQYF.

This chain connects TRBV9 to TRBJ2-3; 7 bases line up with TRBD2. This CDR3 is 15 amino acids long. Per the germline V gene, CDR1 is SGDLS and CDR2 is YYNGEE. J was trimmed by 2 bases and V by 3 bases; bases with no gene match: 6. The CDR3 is CASSGTSAPTDTQYF. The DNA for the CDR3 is TGTGCCAGCAGCGGAACTAGCGCCCCCACAGATACGCAGTATTTT.

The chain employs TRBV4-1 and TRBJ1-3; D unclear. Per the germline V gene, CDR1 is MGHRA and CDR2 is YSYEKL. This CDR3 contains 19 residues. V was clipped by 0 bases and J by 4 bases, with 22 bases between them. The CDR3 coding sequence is TGCGCCAGCAGCCAAGAAGTCGAGTGGTGGGGTGCCGGCGGAAACACCATATATTTT. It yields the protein CASSQEVEWWGAGGNTIYF.

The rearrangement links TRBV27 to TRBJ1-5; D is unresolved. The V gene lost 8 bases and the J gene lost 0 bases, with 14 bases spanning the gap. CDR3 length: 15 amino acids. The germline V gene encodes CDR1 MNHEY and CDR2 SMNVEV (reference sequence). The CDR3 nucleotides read TGTGCCAGCGGAATCCCGGGAGTTAGCAATCAGCCCCAGCATTTT. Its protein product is CASGIPGVSNQPQHF.

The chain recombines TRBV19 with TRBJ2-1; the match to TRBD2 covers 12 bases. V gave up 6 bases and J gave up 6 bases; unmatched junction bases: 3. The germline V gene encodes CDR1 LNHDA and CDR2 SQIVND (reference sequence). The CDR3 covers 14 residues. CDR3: CASRLAGGTNEQFF. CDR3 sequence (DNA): TGTGCCAGTAGACTAGCGGGGGGAACCAATGAGCAGTTCTTC.

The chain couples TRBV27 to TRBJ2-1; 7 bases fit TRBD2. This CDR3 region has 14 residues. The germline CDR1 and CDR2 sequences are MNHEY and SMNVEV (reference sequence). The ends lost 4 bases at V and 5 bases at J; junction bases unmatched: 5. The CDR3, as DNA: TGTGCCAGCAGTTCCGGGACTACCAACAATGAGCAGTTCTTC. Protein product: CASSSGTTNNEQFF.

The CDR3 nucleotides are TGTGCCAGCAGCTTGGACAGGGGCTCCATGAACACTGAAGCTTTCTTT. Translated: CASSLDRGSMNTEAFF. The chain carries TRBV7-2 and TRBJ1-1, with 9 bases aligning to TRBD1. CDR3 length: 16 residues. Per the germline V gene, CDR1 is SGHTA and CDR2 is FQGNSA. V shed 3 bases and J 0 bases; nucleotides not matched to a gene: 5.

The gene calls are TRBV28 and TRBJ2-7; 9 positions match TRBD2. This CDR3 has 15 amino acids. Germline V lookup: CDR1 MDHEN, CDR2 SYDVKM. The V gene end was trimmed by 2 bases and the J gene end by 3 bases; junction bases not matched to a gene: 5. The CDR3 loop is CASSLGVAGVYEQYF. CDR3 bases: TGTGCCAGCAGTTTAGGGGTAGCGGGGGTCTACGAGCAGTACTTC. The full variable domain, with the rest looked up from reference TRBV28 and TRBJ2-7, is DVKVTQSSRYLVKRTGEKVFLECVQDMDHENMFWYRQDPGLGLRLIYFSYDVKMKEKGDIPEGYSVSREKKERFSLILESASTNQTSMYLCASSLGVAGVYEQYFGPGTRLTVT.

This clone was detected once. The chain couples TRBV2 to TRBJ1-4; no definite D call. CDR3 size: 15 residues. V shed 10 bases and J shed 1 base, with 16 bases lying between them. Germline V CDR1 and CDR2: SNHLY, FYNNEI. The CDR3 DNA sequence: TGTGCCACCGGACGGGCCTCTCTAACTAATGAAAAACTGTTTTTT. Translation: CATGRASLTNEKLFF.

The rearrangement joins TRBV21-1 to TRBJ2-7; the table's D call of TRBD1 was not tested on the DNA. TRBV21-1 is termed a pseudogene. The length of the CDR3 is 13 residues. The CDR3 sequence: CASSNGLAYEQYF. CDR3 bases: TGTGCCAGCAGCAATGGGCTGGCCTACGAGCAGTACTTC.

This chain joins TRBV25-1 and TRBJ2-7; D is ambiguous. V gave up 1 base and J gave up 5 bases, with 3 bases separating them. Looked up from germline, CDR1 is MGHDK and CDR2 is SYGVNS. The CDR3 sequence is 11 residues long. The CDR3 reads CASSESHEQYF. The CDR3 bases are TGTGCCAGCAGTGAATCGCACGAGCAGTACTTC.

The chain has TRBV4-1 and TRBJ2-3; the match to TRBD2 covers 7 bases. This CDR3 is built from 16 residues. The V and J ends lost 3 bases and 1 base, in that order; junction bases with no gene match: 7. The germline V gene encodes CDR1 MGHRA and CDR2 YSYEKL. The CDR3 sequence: CASSHERSGGTDTQYF. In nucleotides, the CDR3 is TGCGCCAGCAGCCATGAAAGGAGCGGGGGCACAGATACGCAGTATTTT.

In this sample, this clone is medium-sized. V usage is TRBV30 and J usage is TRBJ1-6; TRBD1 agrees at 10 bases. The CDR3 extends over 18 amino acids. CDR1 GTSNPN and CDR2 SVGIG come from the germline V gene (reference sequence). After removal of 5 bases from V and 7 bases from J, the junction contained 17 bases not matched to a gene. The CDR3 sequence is CAWAGKRGQGTRNSPLHF. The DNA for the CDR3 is TGTGCCTGGGCCGGGAAAAGGGGACAGGGGACGAGGAATTCACCCCTCCACTTT.

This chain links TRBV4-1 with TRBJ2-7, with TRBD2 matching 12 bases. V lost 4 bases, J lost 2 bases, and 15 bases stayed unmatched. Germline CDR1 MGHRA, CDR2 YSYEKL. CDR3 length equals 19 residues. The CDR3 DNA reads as TGCGCCAGCAGCCGCCGACTAGCGGGAGTAGATTACGTCCCCTACGAGCAGTACTTC. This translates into CASSRRLAGVDYVPYEQYF.

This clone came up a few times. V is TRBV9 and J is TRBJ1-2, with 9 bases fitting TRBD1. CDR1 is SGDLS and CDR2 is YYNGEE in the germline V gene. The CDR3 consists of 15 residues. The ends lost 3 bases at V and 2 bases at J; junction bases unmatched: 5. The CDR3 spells CASSATGTGNYGYTF. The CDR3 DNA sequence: TGTGCCAGCAGCGCCACCGGGACAGGGAACTATGGCTACACCTTC.

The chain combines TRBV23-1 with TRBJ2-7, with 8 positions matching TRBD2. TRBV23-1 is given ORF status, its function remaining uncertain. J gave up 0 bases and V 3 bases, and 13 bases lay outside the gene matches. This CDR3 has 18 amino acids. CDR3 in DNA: TGCGCCAGCAGTCATCCCCCGGGGGGGGCCTCTTTCTCCTACGAGCAGTACTTC. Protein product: CASSHPPGGASFSYEQYF.

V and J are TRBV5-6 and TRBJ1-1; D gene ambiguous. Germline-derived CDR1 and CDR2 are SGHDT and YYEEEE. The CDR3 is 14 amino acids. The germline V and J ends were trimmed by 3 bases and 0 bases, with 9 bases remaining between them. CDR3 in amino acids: CASSSDTMNTEAFF. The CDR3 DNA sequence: TGTGCCAGCAGCTCCGACACCATGAACACTGAAGCTTTCTTT.

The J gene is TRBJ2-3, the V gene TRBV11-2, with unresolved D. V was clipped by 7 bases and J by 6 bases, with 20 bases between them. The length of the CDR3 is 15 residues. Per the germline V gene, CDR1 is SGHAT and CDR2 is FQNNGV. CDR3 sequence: CASTEYVIPVDTQYF. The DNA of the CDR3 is TGTGCCAGCACCGAATACGTAATTCCCGTGGATACGCAGTATTTT.

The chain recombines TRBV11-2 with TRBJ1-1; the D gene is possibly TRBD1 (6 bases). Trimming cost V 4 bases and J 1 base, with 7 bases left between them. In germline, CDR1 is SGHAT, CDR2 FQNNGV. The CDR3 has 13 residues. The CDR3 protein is CASSWGANTEAFF. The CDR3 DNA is TGTGCCAGCAGCTGGGGGGCGAACACTGAAGCTTTCTTT.

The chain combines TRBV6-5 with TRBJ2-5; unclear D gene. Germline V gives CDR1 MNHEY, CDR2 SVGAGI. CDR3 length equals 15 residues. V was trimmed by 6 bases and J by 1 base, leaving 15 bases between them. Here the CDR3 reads CASRARGMPQETQYF. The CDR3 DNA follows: TGTGCCAGCAGGGCCCGAGGCATGCCCCAAGAGACCCAGTACTTC.

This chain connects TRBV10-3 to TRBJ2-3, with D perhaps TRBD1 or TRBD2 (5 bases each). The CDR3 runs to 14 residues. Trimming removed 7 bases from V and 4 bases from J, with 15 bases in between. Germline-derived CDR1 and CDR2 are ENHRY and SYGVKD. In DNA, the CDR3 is TGTGCCATCACCCTTGGGGCTAGCCCAGATACGCAGTATTTT. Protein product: CAITLGASPDTQYF.

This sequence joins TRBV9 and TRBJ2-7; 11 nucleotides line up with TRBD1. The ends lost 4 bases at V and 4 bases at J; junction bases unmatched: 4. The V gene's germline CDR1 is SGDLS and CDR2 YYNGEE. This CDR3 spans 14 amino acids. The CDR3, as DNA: TGTGCCAGCAGCCCCCGGGACAGGGGGTACGAGCAGTACTTC. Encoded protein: CASSPRDRGYEQYF.

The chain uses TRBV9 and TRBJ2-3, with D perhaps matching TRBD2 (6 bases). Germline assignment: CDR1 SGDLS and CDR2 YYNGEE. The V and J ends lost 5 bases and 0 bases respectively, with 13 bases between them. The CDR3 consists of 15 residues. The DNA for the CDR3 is TGTGCCAGCAGTACGGGCGGGACTAGCACAGATACGCAGTATTTT. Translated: CASSTGGTSTDTQYF.

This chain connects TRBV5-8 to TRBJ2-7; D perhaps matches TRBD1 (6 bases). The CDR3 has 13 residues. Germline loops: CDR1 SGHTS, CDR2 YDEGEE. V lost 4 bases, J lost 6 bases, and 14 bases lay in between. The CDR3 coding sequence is TGTGCCAGCAGCCCTAAAACAGGGCCCGAGCAGTACTTC. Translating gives CASSPKTGPEQYF. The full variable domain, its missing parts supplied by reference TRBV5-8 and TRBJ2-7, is EAGVTQSPTHLIKTRGQQATLRCSPISGHTSVYWYQQALGLGLQFLLWYDEGEERNRGNFPPRFSGRQFPNYSSELNVNALELEDSALYLCASSPKTGPEQYFGPGTRLTVT.

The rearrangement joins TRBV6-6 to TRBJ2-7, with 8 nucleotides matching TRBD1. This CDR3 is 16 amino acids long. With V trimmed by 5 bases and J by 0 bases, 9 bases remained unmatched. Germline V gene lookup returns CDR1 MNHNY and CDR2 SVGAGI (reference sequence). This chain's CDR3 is CASSAPDDRGSYEQYF. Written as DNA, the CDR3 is TGTGCCAGCAGTGCACCCGACGACAGGGGCTCCTACGAGCAGTACTTC.